Following are 22 T cell receptor beta chains from one sample sequenced in a study of blood T cell repertoires in COVID-19. Generated by immunoSEQ multiplex PCR, the TCRdb table keeps only in-frame clones and is missing some. The sample consists of some 200,000 clones, 86% of them appearing once. Sequencing was carried out using PBMCs or T cells enriched from blood (not recorded which). The source of these receptors is a woman aged 45-65 years in a cohort exposed to, infected with or recovered from COVID-19 (not recorded which).

The chain has TRBV10-3 and TRBJ1-1; TRBD1 matches 9 bases. Germline CDR1 reads ENHRY; CDR2 reads SYGVKD. Germline trimming cut 2 bases from V and 11 bases from J; bases unmatched to any gene: 12. This CDR3 is built from 15 residues. The CDR3 region is CAISESNTGGYFAFF. The DNA of the CDR3 is TGTGCCATCAGTGAGAGTAATACAGGGGGCTACTTTGCTTTCTTT.

This CDR3 is CASSLTPSGTGHTEAFF. CDR3 DNA: TGTGCCAGCAGTTTAACCCCCTCCGGGACAGGGCACACTGAAGCTTTCTTT. This rearrangement joins TRBV7-8 to TRBJ1-1; 9 nucleotides match TRBD1. J gave up 3 bases and V 6 bases, and 14 bases lay outside the gene matches. CDR3 length equals 17 residues. Germline values: CDR1 SGHVS, CDR2 FQNEAQ.

This clone was counted a single time. V is TRBV7-2 and J is TRBJ1-2, with TRBD1 identical over 7 bases. Germline CDR1 reads SGHTA; CDR2 reads FQGNSA. CDR3 length: 12 residues. With 5 bases clipped from V and 8 bases from J, the junction kept 5 bases outside the gene matches. In DNA, the CDR3 is TGTGCCAGCAGCCAGGGGGTCCCCGGCTACACCTTC. Translation gives CASSQGVPGYTF. The full variable domain, in which reference TRBV7-2 and TRBJ1-2 provide the parts outside the CDR3, is GAGVSQSPSNKVTEKGKDVELRCDPISGHTALYWYRQSLGQGLEFLIYFQGNSAPDKSGLPSDRFSAERTGGSVSTLTIQRTQQEDSAVYLCASSQGVPGYTFGSGTRLTVV.

The chain uses TRBV4-3 and TRBJ1-2, with D possibly being TRBD1 (6 bases). Germline CDR1 and CDR2: LGHNA and YSLEER. The CDR3 has 15 residues. Trimming removed 1 base from V and 6 bases from J, with 15 bases in between. CDR3 region: CASSQVDSPGNGYTF. The CDR3 region has the DNA TGCGCCAGCAGCCAAGTGGACAGCCCTGGGAATGGCTACACCTTC.

In DNA, the CDR3 is TGTGCCAGCAGGCCCTCGGTGAGGGAGCAGTACTTC. Translated, it gives CASRPSVREQYF. V usage is TRBV28 and J usage is TRBJ2-7; D remains unclear. With 6 bases removed from V and 7 bases from J, the gap between germline ends came to 13 bases. Germline V gene lookup returns CDR1 MDHEN and CDR2 SYDVKM. The CDR3 totals 12 residues.

J is TRBJ2-1 and V is TRBV7-2; 12 nucleotides match TRBD2. The CDR3 covers 15 residues. Trimming removed 3 bases from V and 4 bases from J; junction bases left unmatched: 1. CDR1 is SGHTA and CDR2 is FQGNSA in the germline V gene. The CDR3, as DNA: TGTGCCAGCAGCTTCACTAGCGGGGGGTACAATGAGCAGTTCTTC. Its protein is CASSFTSGGYNEQFF.

The chain has TRBV5-6 and TRBJ1-2, with 9 bases lining up with TRBD1. From germline, CDR1 is SGHDT and CDR2 YYEEEE. V lost 5 bases and J lost 4; bases outside the gene matches: 9. The CDR3 is made up of 15 amino acids. CDR3 sequence: CASSLNPGQGYGYTF. DNA for the CDR3: TGTGCCAGCAGTCTCAATCCGGGACAGGGCTATGGCTACACCTTC.

The DNA for the CDR3 is TGTGCCAGCTCACCGATTACGGACAGGAACACCGGGGAGCTGTTTTTT. This encodes CASSPITDRNTGELFF. V is TRBV18 and J is TRBJ2-2; tentative D call: TRBD1 (6 bases). CDR1 and CDR2 (germline): KGHSH, LQKENI. This CDR3 contains 16 residues. V was clipped by 3 bases and J by 1 base, with 12 bases between them.

The chain links TRBV30 to TRBJ2-3; D assignment may be TRBD1 or TRBD2 (5 bases each). Germline V CDR1 and CDR2: GTSNPN, SVGIG (reference sequence). The V end was cut by 5 bases, the J end by 3 bases, with 21 bases between. The CDR3 is 16 amino acids. DNA for the CDR3: TGTGCCTGGGAGGGTGGGGCACGGAAGCTGACAGATACGCAGTATTTT. This translates into CAWEGGARKLTDTQYF.

This chain links TRBV6-5 with TRBJ1-6, with a possible D match to TRBD1 (5 bases). Germline V gives CDR1 MNHEY, CDR2 SVGAGI. The V gene lost 7 bases and the J gene lost 3 bases, with 10 bases spanning the gap. The CDR3 consists of 14 residues. Here the CDR3 reads CASIQGVYNSPLHF. The CDR3 nucleotides are TGTGCCAGCATCCAGGGTGTCTATAATTCACCCCTCCACTTT.

The gene calls are TRBV7-6 and TRBJ2-1; 10 bases agree with TRBD1. Per the germline V gene, CDR1 is SGHVS and CDR2 is FNYEAQ. CDR3 length: 15 residues. Trimming removed 4 bases from V and 9 bases from J; junction bases left unmatched: 9. The CDR3 is CASSSPGQGLSEQFF. The CDR3 bases are TGTGCCAGCAGCTCCCCGGGACAGGGGCTAAGTGAGCAGTTCTTC. The whole variable domain, remainder taken from reference TRBV7-6 and TRBJ2-1, is GAGVSQSPRYKVTKRGQDVALRCDPISGHVSLYWYRQALGQGPEFLTYFNYEAQQDKSGLPNDRFSAERPEGSISTLTIQRTEQRDSAMYRCASSSPGQGLSEQFFGPGTRLTVL.

This chain connects TRBV5-1 to TRBJ1-3; no firm D call. This CDR3 comprises 14 residues. Trimming removed 4 bases from V and 2 bases from J, with 10 bases in between. Germline V gene lookup returns CDR1 SGHRS and CDR2 YFSETQ. The CDR3: CASSPSRAGNTIYF. CDR3 bases: TGCGCCAGCAGCCCCTCGAGGGCTGGAAACACCATATATTTT. The full variable domain, its missing parts supplied by reference TRBV5-1 and TRBJ1-3, is KAGVTQTPRYLIKTRGQQVTLSCSPISGHRSVSWYQQTPGQGLQFLFEYFSETQRNKGNFPGRFSGRQFSNSRSEMNVSTLELGDSALYLCASSPSRAGNTIYFGEGSWLTVV.

The rearrangement uses TRBV27 and TRBJ1-6; possible D gene TRBD1, 5 bases. The CDR3 totals 13 residues. V gave up 8 bases and J gave up 7 bases, with 12 bases separating them. Per the germline V gene, CDR1 is MNHEY and CDR2 is SMNVEV (reference sequence). The CDR3 region is CASLGRSNSPLHF. The CDR3, as DNA: TGTGCCAGCTTGGGGCGGTCCAATTCACCCCTCCACTTT.

V gene TRBV2 combines with J gene TRBJ1-5; 8 nucleotides agree with TRBD1. Germline-derived CDR1 and CDR2 are SNHLY and FYNNEI. The CDR3 extends over 15 amino acids. Trimming removed 4 bases from V and 5 bases from J; junction bases left unmatched: 7. For the CDR3, the DNA is TGTGCCAGCAGTGTTCGGGACAGGTCGCATCAGCCCCAGCATTTT. Protein product: CASSVRDRSHQPQHF. The variable domain in full, completed from reference TRBV2 and TRBJ1-5, reads EPEVTQTPSHQVTQMGQEVILRCVPISNHLYFYWYRQILGQKVEFLVSFYNNEISEKSEIFDDQFSVERPDGSNFTLKIRSTKLEDSAMYFCASSVRDRSHQPQHFGDGTRLSIL.

CDR3: CAISTQGVSYGYTF. In DNA form, the CDR3 reads TGTGCCATCAGCACACAGGGAGTATCTTATGGCTACACCTTC. This rearrangement joins TRBV10-3 to TRBJ1-2; maybe TRBD1 (6 bases). Germline V gene sequence: CDR1 ENHRY, CDR2 SYGVKD. The CDR3 has 14 residues. Trimming pared 6 bases from V and 5 bases from J, leaving 16 bases between.

The V and J genes are TRBV4-3 and TRBJ2-2, with 10 positions matching TRBD1. The germline gives CDR1 LGHNA, CDR2 YSLEER. V shed 0 bases, J shed 5 bases, and the junction held 6 bases outside the gene matches. The CDR3 runs to 17 residues. CDR3 DNA: TGCGCCAGCAGCCAAGACCGGACAGGGGGGGTGACCGGGGAGCTGTTTTTT. Its protein product is CASSQDRTGGVTGELFF.

The chain combines TRBV10-3 with TRBJ1-6, with D unclear. The V and J ends lost 10 bases and 7 bases respectively, with 14 bases between them. CDR1 and CDR2 (germline): ENHRY, SYGVKD. The CDR3 has 13 amino acids. CDR3 DNA sequence: TGTGCCACCTGCTATGGAGACAATTCACCCCTCCACTTT. It codes for CATCYGDNSPLHF.

V is TRBV28 and J is TRBJ1-6, with 8 bases matching TRBD1. The V gene's germline CDR1 is MDHEN and CDR2 SYDVKM. The CDR3 loop spans 15 amino acids. J was trimmed by 5 bases and V by 2 bases; bases with no gene match: 2. The CDR3 DNA reads as TGTGCCAGCAGTTTAAGGGGACAGGATAATTCACCCCTCCACTTT. Amino acid sequence: CASSLRGQDNSPLHF.

V gene TRBV9 combines with J gene TRBJ1-6; D gene unclear. The CDR3 is 18 amino acids. The V gene lost 0 bases and the J gene lost 6 bases, with 19 bases spanning the gap. The germline V gene encodes CDR1 SGDLS and CDR2 YYNGEE. The CDR3 sequence is CASSVDVTIRGINSPLHF. CDR3 DNA: TGTGCCAGCAGCGTAGATGTTACGATCCGGGGAATTAATTCACCCCTCCACTTT.

The chain links TRBV18 to TRBJ1-1, with a tentative D call TRBD1 (5 bases). The CDR3 is 15 amino acids. V lost 2 bases, J lost 5 bases, and 15 bases lay in between. Germline V gives CDR1 KGHSH, CDR2 LQKENI. Here the CDR3 reads CASSPKGRRGTEAFF. Written as DNA, the CDR3 is TGTGCCAGCTCACCAAAGGGCCGTCGGGGGACTGAAGCTTTCTTT.

The chain has TRBV9 and TRBJ1-3, with 8 bases that match TRBD1. Germline V gene sequence: CDR1 SGDLS, CDR2 YYNGEE. V was pared by 0 bases and J by 0 bases, with 5 bases of the junction left unmatched. The length of the CDR3 is 17 residues. DNA of the CDR3: TGTGCCAGCAGCGTAGATTGGGGACAGGCCTCTGGAAACACCATATATTTT. The encoded protein is CASSVDWGQASGNTIYF.

This clone was observed a handful of times. This rearrangement joins TRBV7-8 to TRBJ1-6; 9 bases agree with TRBD1. Germline loops: CDR1 SGHVS, CDR2 FQNEAQ. With V trimmed by 5 bases and J by 9 bases, 5 bases remained unmatched. The CDR3 runs 14 residues. For the CDR3, the DNA is TGTGCCAGCAGCGCGGGGGACAGGGCTTCACCCCTCCACTTT. The encoded protein is CASSAGDRASPLHF.